The present T cell receptor (beta chain) was sequenced within a study of T-cell reconstitution after alpha-beta-depleted transplantation in children. As regards this clonotype: Its antigen remains unidentified.

This CDR3 comprises 14 residues. The germline CDR1 and CDR2 sequences are SGHRS and YFSETQ. The V gene lost 3 bases and the J gene lost 2 bases, with 11 bases spanning the gap. Study-level results: Reports say that about two months after transplant, the alpha-beta T cells came out of several hundred graft clones that had expanded. From newly produced T cells came most of the T-cell counts and diversity one year after transplant. The origin of high day-60 TCRbeta diversity in some patients lay in surviving recipient T cells and thymic progenitors.

Unique molecular identifiers were used in preparing the TCRbeta library. MiXCR was run by TCRdb on the PCR reads, yielding one entry per CDR3 protein. The sample yields some 450,000 distinct CDR3 sequences, around two fifths seen once. The chain has TRBV5-1 and TRBJ2-5, with TRBD1 as a possible D gene (6 bases). This TCR was recovered from a girl aged 2 to 9 with aplastic anemia, due to receive a stem cell transplant. This material consisted of PBMCs, taken before TCRalphabeta/CD19-depleted stem cell transplant. The CDR3 sequence is CASSWHGQQETQYF. CDR3 DNA: TGCGCCAGCAGCTGGCATGGACAGCAAGAGACCCAGTACTTC. Full variable domain (remainder filled in from reference TRBV5-1 and TRBJ2-5): KAGVTQTPRYLIKTRGQQVTLSCSPISGHRSVSWYQQTPGQGLQFLFEYFSETQRNKGNFPGRFSGRQFSNSRSEMNVSTLELGDSALYLCASSWHGQQETQYFGPGTRLLVL.